This paragraph reports one TCR beta chain. The data were obtained in a study of blood T cell repertoires in COVID-19. Method: immunoSEQ multiplex PCR; TCRdb's copy keeps in-frame clones and lacks some. This table holds about 110,000 clones, 60% to 85% found once. The trim removed 2 bases at V and 2 bases at J, leaving 6 bases unmatched. The germline gives CDR1 SGHRS, CDR2 YFSETQ. The CDR3 runs to 16 residues. This sequence originates from a woman in her 40s with acute or convalescent COVID-19. Sequencing used peripheral blood. The chain couples TRBV5-1 to TRBJ2-3; the match to TRBD1 covers 9 bases. CDR3 sequence: CASSLGQGSLTDTQYF. The CDR3 DNA follows: TGCGCCAGCAGCTTAGGACAGGGGTCCCTCACAGATACGCAGTATTTT.